Below are 15 T cell receptor beta chains sequenced from a single sample in a study of Graves' ophthalmopathy and Graves' hyperthyroidism. RNA transcripts provided the template for amplifying TCR beta CDR3 regions. Investigators did first-round RT-PCR with HTBI primers, then second-round multiplex PCR. TCRdb reprocessed the multiplex PCR reads via MiXCR and lists one record per CDR3 protein. The data hold almost 750,000 distinct CDR3 sequences, with about 44% observed a single time. The specimen was peripheral blood. The receptor set was obtained from an adult man with Graves' ophthalmopathy.

The chain combines TRBV9 with TRBJ2-7; 10 bases are shared with TRBD1. V trimming: 3 bases; J trimming: 3 bases; junction bases outside the gene matches: 9. The CDR3 runs to 16 residues. The germline gives CDR1 SGDLS, CDR2 YYNGEE. CDR3 coding DNA: TGTGCCAGCAGCGAGAGACAGGGGGCCGGCCTCTACGAGCAGTACTTC. Translation: CASSERQGAGLYEQYF.

V gene TRBV19 combines with J gene TRBJ1-3, with TRBD1 identical over 8 bases. The CDR3 length is 15 residues. The V segment lost 8 bases and the J segment 1 base; nucleotides outside the gene matches: 7. CDR1 is LNHDA and CDR2 is SQIVND in the germline V gene (reference sequence). CDR3 sequence reads: CASRETGVSGNTIYF. The CDR3 nucleotides are TGTGCCAGTCGAGAGACAGGGGTATCTGGAAACACCATATATTTT. Supplemented by reference TRBV19 and TRBJ1-3, the full variable domain reads DGGITQSPKYLFRKEGQNVTLSCEQNLNHDAMYWYRQDPGQGLRLIYYSQIVNDFQKGDIAEGYSVSREKKESFPLTVTSAQKNPTAFYLCASRETGVSGNTIYFGEGSWLTVV.

This clonotype has a handful of counts. This chain links TRBV7-8 with TRBJ1-4, with D hard to call. CDR1 SGHVS and CDR2 FQNEAQ come from the germline V gene. The CDR3 loop spans 14 amino acids. V gave up 5 bases and J gave up 4 bases, with 11 bases separating them. CDR3 loop: CASSPTILNEKLFF. Written as DNA, the CDR3 is TGTGCCAGCAGCCCAACAATTCTTAATGAAAAACTGTTTTTT.

This clonotype has just a few counts. The chain combines TRBV5-1 with TRBJ2-7; no clear D. The CDR3 loop spans 17 amino acids. The V end lost 4 bases, the J end lost 4 bases, and 24 bases lay between the germline ends. The germline V gene has CDR1 SGHRS and CDR2 YFSETQ. This CDR3 is CASSVRPPLAEPYEQYF. CDR3 DNA sequence: TGCGCCAGCAGCGTCAGGCCCCCATTAGCAGAGCCTTACGAGCAGTACTTC.

This rearrangement joins TRBV20-1 to TRBJ2-7; 7 bases are shared with TRBD1. This CDR3 contains 13 residues. J gave up 3 bases and V 6 bases, and 8 bases lay outside the gene matches. Germline-derived CDR1 and CDR2 are DFQATT and SNEGSKA (reference sequence). CDR3 sequence reads: CSAEGQNRYEQYF. In DNA, the CDR3 is TGCAGTGCCGAGGGACAGAACCGCTACGAGCAGTACTTC.

The chain links TRBV2 to TRBJ2-7; the D is unclear. CDR1 is SNHLY, CDR2 FYNNEI, per germline. Deletions cut 5 bases from V and 0 bases from J, with 14 bases between. This CDR3 comprises 15 residues. Here the CDR3 reads CASSPRSLSSYEQYF. The CDR3 DNA reads as TGTGCCAGCAGTCCCCGATCCCTGAGCTCCTACGAGCAGTACTTC. The full variable domain, its missing parts supplied by reference TRBV2 and TRBJ2-7, is EPEVTQTPSHQVTQMGQEVILRCVPISNHLYFYWYRQILGQKVEFLVSFYNNEISEKSEIFDDQFSVERPDGSNFTLKIRSTKLEDSAMYFCASSPRSLSSYEQYFGPGTRLTVT.

The chain links TRBV20-1 to TRBJ2-7, with D tentatively TRBD2 (6 bases). The ends were cut back, 3 bases at V and 2 bases at J, with 11 bases in the middle. CDR3 size: 13 residues. Germline CDR1 DFQATT, CDR2 SNEGSKA (reference sequence). Here the CDR3 DNA reads TGCAGTGCTAGGGGACTTTCCACCTACGAGCAGTACTTC. Protein sequence: CSARGLSTYEQYF.

The count of this clonotype is one. V and J are TRBV7-9 and TRBJ1-2, with TRBD1 identical over 9 bases. The trim removed 6 bases at V and 0 bases at J, leaving 8 bases unmatched. This CDR3 is 16 amino acids long. Germline V gives CDR1 SEHNR, CDR2 FQNEAQ (reference sequence). This CDR3 reads CASSTGGGGANYGYTF. CDR3 DNA: TGTGCCAGCAGTACAGGGGGCGGGGGTGCTAACTATGGCTACACCTTC.

This clonotype has a count of ten or more. This chain joins TRBV14 and TRBJ1-1, with D tentatively TRBD1 (6 bases). Trimming removed 3 bases from V and 4 bases from J, with 18 bases in between. Germline values: CDR1 SGHDN, CDR2 FVKESK. The CDR3 extends over 16 amino acids. Here the CDR3 DNA reads TGTGCCAGCAGCCAGGTACAGGGTCGGTTGGCCACTGAAGCTTTCTTT. Translating gives CASSQVQGRLATEAFF.

V usage is TRBV10-3 and J usage is TRBJ2-2; 9 nucleotides match TRBD1. Germline values: CDR1 ENHRY, CDR2 SYGVKD. V dropped 4 bases and J dropped 6; count of bases not matched to a gene: 12. The CDR3 has 17 residues. CDR3 amino acids: CAISANSGTGISGELFF. The CDR3 nucleotides read TGTGCCATCAGTGCAAATTCGGGGACAGGGATCTCCGGGGAGCTGTTTTTT.

This clonotype showed up just once. The CDR3 DNA reads TGCGCCAGCAGTGATTTGACAGGGCAAAATCAGCCCCAGCATTTT. This codes for CASSDLTGQNQPQHF. V gene TRBV10-2 combines with J gene TRBJ1-5, with 7 nucleotides matching TRBD1. After removal of 3 bases from V and 4 bases from J, the junction contained 6 bases not matched to a gene. The CDR3 sequence is 15 residues long. Germline V gene sequence: CDR1 WSHSY, CDR2 SAAADI.

The V gene is TRBV2, the J gene TRBJ2-7; 10 positions match TRBD1. CDR1 and CDR2 (germline): SNHLY, FYNNEI. There are 13 residues in the CDR3. Trimming at V came to 8 bases and at J to 5 bases, leaving 6 bases not matched to a gene. In nucleotides, the CDR3 is TGTGCCAGCCGGGACAGGGGTTGGAACGAGCAGTACTTC. This encodes CASRDRGWNEQYF.

The chain links TRBV7-2 to TRBJ2-7; 10 bases are shared with TRBD1. Germline V CDR1 and CDR2: SGHTA, FQGNSA. This CDR3 comprises 16 residues. The V gene end was trimmed by 6 bases and the J gene end by 1 base; junction bases not matched to a gene: 9. The CDR3 spells CASRIRGQGCSYEQYF. The CDR3 DNA follows: TGTGCCAGCAGGATTAGGGGACAGGGGTGTTCCTACGAGCAGTACTTC.

This clonotype appeared many times. The chain employs TRBV7-9 and TRBJ2-7; the D is unclear. The V and J ends lost 1 base and 5 bases respectively, with 12 bases between them. CDR1 is SEHNR and CDR2 is FQNEAQ in the germline V gene (reference sequence). The CDR3 is 14 residues long. This CDR3 reads CASSLVPGLHEQYF. The CDR3, as DNA: TGTGCCAGCAGCTTAGTTCCGGGTCTACACGAGCAGTACTTC.

This chain connects TRBV6-5 to TRBJ1-1; possibly TRBD1 for D (6 bases). Germline lookup yields CDR1 MNHEY and CDR2 SVGAGI. Trimming pared 2 bases from V and 7 bases from J, leaving 11 bases between. The CDR3 totals 13 residues. The CDR3 DNA reads TGTGCCAGCAGTTACATGGGGGGCGGTGAAGCTTTCTTT. Amino acid sequence: CASSYMGGGEAFF.